What follows describes a single T cell receptor (beta chain). Antigen: not known. The table came from immunoSEQ multiplex PCR; TCRdb's copy has only in-frame clones and leaves some out. The sample carries tens of thousands of clones, 88% recorded once. These data originate in a study of PD-1 blockade in classical Hodgkin lymphoma. Regarding the study as a whole: Relapsed/refractory patients reportedly had lower baseline diversity than newly diagnosed patients.

Time point meaning: newly diagnosed, previously untreated cHL patient sample. The study purified CD4+ T cells from thawed PBMCs using magnetic negative selection. V shed 5 bases and J shed 1 base, with 2 bases lying between them. CDR1 and CDR2 (germline): SGHVS, FNYEAQ. This CDR3 has 12 amino acids. The J gene is TRBJ2-2, the V gene TRBV7-6, with D hard to call. This clonotype was obtained from a human donor with classical Hodgkin lymphoma. Input material: CD4+ T cells from blood. The CDR3 nucleotides are TGTGCCAGCAGCCGGAACACCGGGGAGCTGTTTTTT. Amino acids: CASSRNTGELFF.